One and the same sample provided the 31 T cell receptor beta chains below, sequenced in a study of T cells in Graves' hyperthyroidism and ophthalmopathy. Amplification yielded TCR beta CDR3 regions, with RNA transcripts as the source. First-round RT-PCR of the TCR CDR3 relied on the HTBI primer set. Using its own MiXCR run on the multiplex PCR reads, TCRdb lists one record per CDR3 protein. The table shows 200,000 to 250,000 distinct CDR3 sequences, with 15% to 20% occurring only once. The sample taken for sequencing was blood. Every receptor here comes from a woman aged 18 to 35 with Graves' ophthalmopathy.

This clonotype has a count of ten or more. V gene TRBV13 combines with J gene TRBJ2-4; D tentatively reads TRBD1 or TRBD2 (5 bases each). Trimming left V 5 bases short and J 0 bases short, with 14 bases between. Germline V gives CDR1 PRHDT, CDR2 FYEKMQ (reference sequence). The CDR3 is 16 residues long. CDR3 sequence reads: CASSLISGRAKNIQYF. DNA for the CDR3: TGTGCCAGCAGCCTAATATCAGGGAGAGCCAAAAACATTCAGTACTTC.

This clonotype was picked up many times. This chain uses TRBV3-1 with TRBJ1-5; D is ambiguous. This CDR3 comprises 13 residues. CDR1 LGHDT and CDR2 YNNKEL come from the germline V gene (reference sequence). Deletions cut 0 bases from V and 6 bases from J, with 6 bases between. The DNA for the CDR3 is TGTGCCAGCAGCCAAGATAGAAGTCAGCCCCAGCATTTT. It codes for CASSQDRSQPQHF. Supplemented by reference TRBV3-1 and TRBJ1-5, the full variable domain reads DTAVSQTPKYLVTQMGNDKSIKCEQNLGHDTMYWYKQDSKKFLKIMFSYNNKELIINETVPNRFSPKSPDKAHLNLHINSLELGDSAVYFCASSQDRSQPQHFGDGTRLSIL.

This clonotype has at least ten counts. The J gene is TRBJ1-3, the V gene TRBV10-2; D not resolved. CDR1 is WSHSY and CDR2 is SAAADI in the germline V gene. The CDR3 loop spans 14 amino acids. Trimming removed 2 bases from V and 5 bases from J, with 10 bases in between. CDR3 region: CASSESNRRNTIYF. The CDR3 DNA sequence: TGCGCCAGCAGTGAGAGTAATCGCAGAAACACCATATATTTT.

As to this clonotype: A much larger clonotype is one base distant, so this may be a read error. The V gene is TRBV6-1, the J gene TRBJ2-7, with D possibly being TRBD1 or TRBD2 (8 bases each). Germline V lookup: CDR1 MNHNS, CDR2 SASEGT. The length of the CDR3 is 19 residues. For the CDR3, the DNA is TGTGCCAGCAGTTGGCCCGGACAGGGACAGACTAGCGTTGGGTACGAGCGGTACTTC. Translating it yields CASSWPGQGQTSVGYERYF.

This clonotype was detected ten times or more. This chain links TRBV3-1 with TRBJ1-5; D not certain. The CDR3 covers 18 residues. Germline V lookup: CDR1 LGHDT, CDR2 YNNKEL (reference sequence). V gave up 0 bases and J gave up 1 base, with 16 bases separating them. CDR3 residues: CASSQDSGVWGSNQPQHF. The CDR3 DNA follows: TGTGCCAGCAGCCAAGATAGCGGGGTTTGGGGAAGCAATCAGCCCCAGCATTTT. Combining the CDR3 with reference TRBV3-1 and TRBJ1-5 gives the whole variable domain DTAVSQTPKYLVTQMGNDKSIKCEQNLGHDTMYWYKQDSKKFLKIMFSYNNKELIINETVPNRFSPKSPDKAHLNLHINSLELGDSAVYFCASSQDSGVWGSNQPQHFGDGTRLSIL.

V and J are TRBV19 and TRBJ2-1; 7 nucleotides line up with TRBD2. CDR1 LNHDA and CDR2 SQIVND come from the germline V gene (reference sequence). This CDR3 has 17 amino acids. The V and J ends lost 7 bases and 0 bases, in that order; junction bases with no gene match: 12. CDR3 loop: CASTLSPGGSSYNEQFF. CDR3 in DNA: TGTGCCAGTACCTTATCTCCGGGGGGAAGCTCCTACAATGAGCAGTTCTTC.

This clonotype was observed many times. The rearrangement links TRBV11-3 to TRBJ2-3, with 7 positions matching TRBD2. This CDR3 comprises 16 residues. V lost 5 bases, J lost 1 base, and 9 bases stayed unmatched. CDR1 is SGHNT, CDR2 YENEEA, per germline. Here the CDR3 DNA reads TGTGCCAGCAGCGGGGACTACGGGGGAGGCACAGATACGCAGTATTTT. Protein: CASSGDYGGGTDTQYF.

This clonotype was recorded at least ten times. J is TRBJ2-7 and V is TRBV5-1; 14 nucleotides line up with TRBD2. V was pared by 4 bases and J by 5 bases, with 2 bases of the junction left unmatched. CDR3 length: 14 amino acids. Germline CDR1 and CDR2: SGHRS and YFSETQ. The CDR3 loop reads CASSPGLAGDEQYF. The DNA for the CDR3 is TGCGCCAGCAGCCCGGGACTAGCGGGAGACGAGCAGTACTTC.

This clonotype was found many times. DNA for the CDR3: TGTGCCAGCAGTCCAGGACTAGCGGGGGTCATACAAGAGACCCAGTACTTC. This codes for CASSPGLAGVIQETQYF. The chain uses TRBV6-2 or TRBV6-3 and TRBJ2-5, with 13 nucleotides matching TRBD2. The trim removed 5 bases at V and 2 bases at J, leaving 8 bases unmatched. The V gene's germline CDR1 is MNHEY and CDR2 SVGEGT. There are 17 residues in the CDR3.

This clonotype was picked up many times. This rearrangement joins TRBV27 to TRBJ2-7, with 9 bases lining up with TRBD1. The CDR3 extends over 17 amino acids. With V trimmed by 5 bases and J by 4 bases, 15 bases remained unmatched. CDR1 and CDR2 (germline): MNHEY, SMNVEV (reference sequence). This CDR3 is CASSLKLGGTGLYEQYF. The CDR3 coding sequence is TGTGCCAGCAGTCTAAAATTAGGCGGGACAGGGTTGTACGAGCAGTACTTC.

This clonotype was found many times. The rearrangement uses TRBV10-2 and TRBJ1-5; D is unresolved. Germline CDR1 is WSHSY and CDR2 is SAAADI. The length of the CDR3 is 12 residues. V dropped 10 bases and J dropped 0 bases, with 7 bases sitting between them. Here the CDR3 reads CATSDSNQPQHF. Written as DNA, the CDR3 is TGCGCCACCTCCGATAGCAATCAGCCCCAGCATTTT.

This clonotype occurred many times. The V call is TRBV28, the J call TRBJ1-1, with 8 positions matching TRBD1. The CDR3 totals 14 residues. The ends lost 1 base at V and 5 bases at J; junction bases unmatched: 3. Germline CDR1 MDHEN, CDR2 SYDVKM. The CDR3 sequence: CASSLFRGLTEAFF. In nucleotides, the CDR3 is TGTGCCAGCAGTTTATTCAGGGGGCTAACTGAAGCTTTCTTT.

The chain combines TRBV27 with TRBJ2-7; a weak D match, TRBD1 (6 bases). CDR1 is MNHEY and CDR2 is SMNVEV in the germline V gene (reference sequence). Trimming shortened V by 3 bases and J by 1 base, and 10 bases separated the two germline ends. The CDR3 totals 14 residues. The CDR3 coding sequence is TGTGCCAGCAGTTTCCCCGGACAGTCCTACGAGCAGTACTTC. Translation: CASSFPGQSYEQYF.

At least ten counts were recorded for this clonotype. The chain couples TRBV29-1 to TRBJ1-2, with unresolved D. V was shortened by 3 bases and J by 1 base, with 6 bases between the two germline ends. In germline, CDR1 is SQVTM, CDR2 ANQGSEA. The CDR3 has 12 amino acids. The CDR3: CSVEVDNYGYTF. The CDR3 DNA reads as TGCAGCGTTGAGGTGGATAACTATGGCTACACCTTC. Supplemented by reference TRBV29-1 and TRBJ1-2, the full variable domain reads SAVISQKPSRDICQRGTSLTIQCQVDSQVTMMFWYRQQPGQSLTLIATANQGSEATYESGFVIDKFPISRPNLTFSTLTVSNMSPEDSSIYLCSVEVDNYGYTFGSGTRLTVV.

At least ten counts were recorded for this clonotype. V and J are TRBV5-5 and TRBJ2-7; D possibly matches TRBD1 or TRBD2 (5 bases each). The CDR3 totals 15 residues. Trimming pared 4 bases from V and 2 bases from J, leaving 16 bases between. The V gene's germline CDR1 is SGHKS and CDR2 YYEKEE (reference sequence). The CDR3 coding sequence is TGTGCCAGCAGCGTCTCAGTGGGGGTACCCTACGAGCAGTACTTC. This sequence encodes CASSVSVGVPYEQYF.

This clonotype was seen a handful of times. This chain joins TRBV30 and TRBJ1-2; D possibly corresponds to TRBD1 (6 bases). Germline V CDR1 and CDR2: GTSNPN, SVGIG (reference sequence). The length of the CDR3 is 15 residues. Trimming left V 0 bases short and J 4 bases short, with 15 bases between. The CDR3 sequence: CAWSVLWGHAYGYTF. The CDR3, as DNA: TGTGCCTGGAGTGTGTTGTGGGGACATGCCTATGGCTACACCTTC. Full variable domain (rest looked up from reference TRBV30 and TRBJ1-2): SQTIHQWPATLVQPVGSPLSLECTVEGTSNPNLYWYRQAAGRGLQLLFYSVGIGQISSEVPQNLSASRPQDRQFILSSKKLLLSDSGFYLCAWSVLWGHAYGYTFGSGTRLTVV.

This clonotype has ten or more counts. The chain combines TRBV28 with TRBJ1-1; D perhaps matches TRBD1 (6 bases). CDR3 length: 13 amino acids. Germline V gene lookup returns CDR1 MDHEN and CDR2 SYDVKM. Trimming stripped 2 bases from V and 4 bases from J, with 8 bases between. The chain's CDR3 is CASSLGGATEAFF. The CDR3 coding sequence is TGTGCCAGCAGTTTAGGGGGCGCCACTGAAGCTTTCTTT.

In its sample, this clonotype was seen many times. The chain is built from TRBV4-2 and TRBJ2-7; 7 nucleotides match TRBD1. This CDR3 has 16 amino acids. Unmatched junction bases numbered 6, after V lost 0 bases and J lost 1 base. The germline gives CDR1 LGHNA, CDR2 YNFKEQ. CDR3 DNA: TGTGCCAGCAGCCAAGATAGGGGGACAGCGTCCTACGAGCAGTACTTC. It encodes CASSQDRGTASYEQYF.

The V call is TRBV6-5, the J call TRBJ1-1; 10 nucleotides align to TRBD1. From germline, CDR1 is MNHEY and CDR2 SVGAGI. V gave up 4 bases and J gave up 3 bases; unmatched junction bases: 11. The CDR3 consists of 17 residues. CDR3 nucleotide sequence: TGTGCCAGCAGTTTCGGGACAGGGGTTTTTAGGGACACTGAAGCTTTCTTT. Its translation is CASSFGTGVFRDTEAFF.

This clonotype occurred many times. This chain joins TRBV6-1 and TRBJ1-2, with TRBD1 as a possible D gene (5 bases). Between the trimmed V and J ends, which lost 4 bases and 6 bases, there was a span of 12 bases. The CDR3 runs to 13 residues. Per germline, CDR1 MNHNS and CDR2 SASEGT. CDR3 in amino acids: CASSVSGTHGYTF. CDR3 DNA sequence: TGTGCCAGCAGTGTTTCCGGGACGCATGGCTACACCTTC.

This clonotype was counted ten times or more. The chain has TRBV6-2 or TRBV6-3 and TRBJ2-6; D might be TRBD1 or TRBD2, each matching 5 bases. Trimming pared 5 bases from V and 3 bases from J, leaving 14 bases between. CDR1 MNHEY and CDR2 SVGEGT come from the germline V gene. This CDR3 contains 16 residues. CDR3 DNA: TGTGCCAGCAGTCCAAGTGAGGGGTTTGGGGCCAACGTCCTGACTTTC. It codes for CASSPSEGFGANVLTF.

This chain uses TRBV4-2 with TRBJ2-7; D not certain. The CDR3 contains 13 residues. Germline lookup yields CDR1 LGHNA and CDR2 YNFKEQ. Deletions cut 1 base from V and 4 bases from J, with 8 bases between. The chain's CDR3 is CASSQGPEYEQYF. The CDR3 nucleotides read TGTGCCAGCAGCCAAGGTCCCGAGTACGAGCAGTACTTC.

This clonotype was picked up many times. V gene TRBV20-1 combines with J gene TRBJ2-7; 8 bases line up with TRBD2. After removal of 0 bases from V and 6 bases from J, the junction contained 10 bases not matched to a gene. The CDR3 runs to 15 residues. Germline V gene data show CDR1 as DFQATT and CDR2 as SNEGSKA (reference sequence). The DNA for the CDR3 is TGCAGTGCTAGAGATCCCGCGAGCGGGAGTAGCGAGCAGTACTTC. It is translated as CSARDPASGSSEQYF.

This clonotype has just a few counts. The J gene is TRBJ2-1, the V gene TRBV4-2, with 13 positions matching TRBD2. Looked up from germline, CDR1 is LGHNA and CDR2 is YNFKEQ. This CDR3 region has 21 residues. The V gene end was trimmed by 4 bases and the J gene end by 0 bases; junction bases not matched to a gene: 15. As DNA, the CDR3 is TGTGCCAGCAGCCGTCGACCCACTAGCGGGGGGGGAAGGAGCTCCTACAATGAGCAGTTCTTC. Translated: CASSRRPTSGGGRSSYNEQFF.

The V gene is TRBV28, the J gene TRBJ1-1; 11 nucleotides match TRBD1. Germline V CDR1 and CDR2: MDHEN, SYDVKM. The CDR3 totals 13 residues. The junction had 6 bases not matched to a gene; V was cut back by 7 bases and J by 8 bases. DNA of the CDR3: TGTGCCAGCAATTCTCGGACAGGGGGCGAAGCTTTCTTT. Residues: CASNSRTGGEAFF.

This clonotype was seen many times. CDR3 in DNA: TGCAGTGCCCCACGTCCAGTGGTGAACACTGAAGCTTTCTTT. Translated: CSAPRPVVNTEAFF. This chain links TRBV20-1 with TRBJ1-1; D gene uncertain. This CDR3 has 14 residues. V was trimmed by 6 bases and J by 0 bases, leaving 14 bases between them. Germline-derived CDR1 and CDR2 are DFQATT and SNEGSKA (reference sequence).

This clonotype was counted many times. V and J are TRBV7-9 and TRBJ1-1, with D tentatively TRBD1 (5 bases). This CDR3 has 14 amino acids. The V end lost 6 bases, the J end lost 6 bases, and 17 bases lay between the germline ends. The germline CDR1 and CDR2 sequences are SEHNR and FQNEAQ (reference sequence). CDR3 coding DNA: TGTGCCAGCAGGCTCACCCAGGGAGGTTCTGAAGCTTTCTTT. Protein: CASRLTQGGSEAFF.

This clonotype appeared many times. The CDR3 DNA reads TGTGCCAGCAGTTATTCTAGACTAGCGGGATCCTACGAGCAGTACTTC. Its protein product is CASSYSRLAGSYEQYF. This rearrangement joins TRBV6-2 or TRBV6-3 to TRBJ2-7; 11 bases fit TRBD2. V shed 3 bases, J shed 1 base, and the junction held 5 bases outside the gene matches. Per the germline V gene, CDR1 is MNHEY and CDR2 is SVGEGT. This CDR3 contains 16 residues.

This clonotype was detected many times. The chain recombines TRBV18 with TRBJ1-1; a weak D match, TRBD1 (6 bases). The V end lost 1 base, the J end lost 10 bases, and 19 bases lay between the germline ends. Germline V gene sequence: CDR1 KGHSH, CDR2 LQKENI. This CDR3 has 15 residues. The CDR3, as DNA: TGTGCCAGCTCACCACGCCGGGACACGGAATCCAGAGCTTTCTTT. Translated, it gives CASSPRRDTESRAFF. The whole variable domain, remainder taken from reference TRBV18 and TRBJ1-1, is NAGVMQNPRHLVRRRGQEARLRCSPMKGHSHVYWYRQLPEEGLKFMVYLQKENIIDESGMPKERFSAEFPKEGPSILRIQQVVRGDSAAYFCASSPRRDTESRAFFGQGTRLTVV.

In DNA, the CDR3 is TGTGCCAGCCGGACTGGAAACACCGGGGAGCTGTTTTTT. It specifies CASRTGNTGELFF. The rearrangement uses TRBV7-8 and TRBJ2-2; TRBD2 is a possible D gene (5 bases). Per germline, CDR1 SGHVS and CDR2 FQNEAQ. The CDR3 totals 13 residues. Deletions cut 8 bases from V and 2 bases from J, with 9 bases between.

A few counts support this clonotype. The V call is TRBV3-2, the J call TRBJ2-7; the D segment call TRBD2 is taken from the table without a DNA check. TRBV3-2 is noted as a pseudogene. The CDR3 spans 15 residues. For the CDR3, the DNA is TGTGCCAGCGGGACGACTAGCGGGGCTTCCTACGAGCAGTACTTC. Amino acids: CASGTTSGASYEQYF.